These 19 T cell receptor beta chains were all obtained from the same sample, sequenced in a study of blood T cell repertoires in COVID-19. Only in-frame clones appear in the TCRdb table, and some are missing; sequencing was by immunoSEQ multiplex PCR. Of 300,000 to 400,000 clones in the sample, more than 70% were seen once. Source material: peripheral blood. These receptors were taken from a man in his thirties or forties with active or convalescent COVID-19.

The chain has TRBV9 and TRBJ2-7, with a tentative D call TRBD1 (6 bases). Germline V gene data show CDR1 as SGDLS and CDR2 as YYNGEE. V shed 3 bases and J shed 3 bases, with 13 bases lying between them. The CDR3 runs 14 residues. CDR3 amino acids: CASSETTGFYEQYF. CDR3 in DNA: TGTGCCAGCAGCGAAACTACAGGGTTCTACGAGCAGTACTTC.

V usage is TRBV28 and J usage is TRBJ2-7, with 12 nucleotides matching TRBD1. The ends lost 5 bases at V and 7 bases at J; junction bases unmatched: 9. Looked up from germline, CDR1 is MDHEN and CDR2 is SYDVKM. This CDR3 is built from 15 residues. CDR3 sequence reads: CASSPPGQGAFEQYF. CDR3 nucleotide sequence: TGTGCCAGCAGTCCTCCGGGACAGGGGGCGTTTGAGCAGTACTTC.

This chain links TRBV28 with TRBJ1-1, with 10 nucleotides matching TRBD1. The CDR3 runs to 15 residues. Germline trimming cut 5 bases from V and 2 bases from J; bases unmatched to any gene: 5. The germline gives CDR1 MDHEN, CDR2 SYDVKM. The CDR3 DNA reads TGTGCCAGCAGTACCCGGACAGGGGGTAACACTGAAGCTTTCTTT. This encodes CASSTRTGGNTEAFF. The full variable domain, its missing parts supplied by reference TRBV28 and TRBJ1-1, is DVKVTQSSRYLVKRTGEKVFLECVQDMDHENMFWYRQDPGLGLRLIYFSYDVKMKEKGDIPEGYSVSREKKERFSLILESASTNQTSMYLCASSTRTGGNTEAFFGQGTRLTVV.

The genes are TRBV28 and TRBJ1-3; TRBD1 might be the D (6 bases). The CDR3 sequence is 15 residues long. Germline V gene sequence: CDR1 MDHEN, CDR2 SYDVKM. The germline V and J ends were trimmed by 4 bases and 4 bases, with 14 bases remaining between them. CDR3 residues: CASSSWTVRGNTIYF. CDR3 DNA sequence: TGTGCCAGCAGTTCCTGGACAGTCCGAGGAAACACCATATATTTT. The full variable domain, in which reference TRBV28 and TRBJ1-3 provide the parts outside the CDR3, is DVKVTQSSRYLVKRTGEKVFLECVQDMDHENMFWYRQDPGLGLRLIYFSYDVKMKEKGDIPEGYSVSREKKERFSLILESASTNQTSMYLCASSSWTVRGNTIYFGEGSWLTVV.

The rearrangement uses TRBV6-5 and TRBJ1-4, with D perhaps matching TRBD1 (6 bases). Germline V CDR1 and CDR2: MNHEY, SVGAGI. The CDR3 runs to 16 residues. The ends were cut back, 4 bases at V and 6 bases at J, with 18 bases in the middle. Here the CDR3 reads CASSFTGTSAYEKLFF. In nucleotides, the CDR3 is TGTGCCAGCAGTTTCACCGGGACATCAGCCTATGAAAAACTGTTTTTT.

The genes are TRBV28 and TRBJ2-7, with D possibly being TRBD1 (6 bases). Per the germline V gene, CDR1 is MDHEN and CDR2 is SYDVKM. This CDR3 is built from 12 residues. V shed 3 bases and J shed 7 bases, with 10 bases lying between them. CDR3 sequence: CASSLAGEEQYF. CDR3 nucleotides: TGTGCCAGCAGTTTGGCAGGGGAAGAGCAGTACTTC.

The rearrangement uses TRBV28 and TRBJ1-2, with 7 positions matching TRBD1. The J segment lost 8 bases and the V segment lost 2 bases, leaving 14 bases of the junction unmatched. CDR1 is MDHEN and CDR2 is SYDVKM in the germline V gene. There are 16 residues in the CDR3. For the CDR3, the DNA is TGTGCCAGCAGTTTAGCCCCCCTTGCAGGGGGGCGAGGCTACACCTTC. It translates to CASSLAPLAGGRGYTF.

The rearrangement joins TRBV2 to TRBJ1-5; the D is unclear. V was clipped by 0 bases and J by 4 bases, with 13 bases between them. The V gene's germline CDR1 is SNHLY and CDR2 FYNNEI. The CDR3 has 16 residues. The CDR3 here is CASSEATLAGNQPQHF. CDR3 DNA sequence: TGTGCCAGCAGTGAAGCGACCCTAGCGGGAAATCAGCCCCAGCATTTT.

The chain employs TRBV14 and TRBJ1-2; 9 bases are shared with TRBD1. V was clipped by 4 bases and J by 4 bases; unmatched bases: 7. CDR3 length equals 15 residues. In germline, CDR1 is SGHDN, CDR2 FVKESK. CDR3 DNA sequence: TGTGCCAGCAGCCTACCGGGACAGGGATTCTATGGCTACACCTTC. Protein sequence: CASSLPGQGFYGYTF.

The chain recombines TRBV7-2 with TRBJ2-2, with 7 bases lining up with TRBD2. The V gene end was trimmed by 4 bases and the J gene end by 6 bases; junction bases not matched to a gene: 17. Germline V gives CDR1 SGHTA, CDR2 FQGNSA. CDR3 length: 18 residues. The CDR3 bases are TGTGCCAGCAGCTACCGCCTTGGGACTACCCGAAGGGCCGGGGAGCTGTTTTTT. Encoded protein: CASSYRLGTTRRAGELFF.

The V call is TRBV20-1, the J call TRBJ1-1; unclear D gene. Germline values: CDR1 DFQATT, CDR2 SNEGSKA (reference sequence). The length of the CDR3 is 15 residues. The ends were cut back, 3 bases at V and 1 base at J, with 15 bases in the middle. The CDR3 loop is CSASSVVMPNTEAFF. The CDR3 coding sequence is TGCAGTGCTAGTAGCGTCGTCATGCCGAACACTGAAGCTTTCTTT.

J is TRBJ1-2 and V is TRBV24-1; D gene ambiguous. The germline CDR1 and CDR2 sequences are KGHDR and SFDVKD. The length of the CDR3 is 13 residues. The germline V and J ends were trimmed by 4 bases and 3 bases, with 8 bases remaining between them. CDR3 sequence (DNA): TGTGCCACCAGTGAGTCGACTTACTATGGCTACACCTTC. It codes for CATSESTYYGYTF.

This clone has more than one count but fewer than ten. The chain employs TRBV29-1 and TRBJ1-2; D is undetermined. Germline CDR1 reads SQVTM; CDR2 reads ANQGSEA. The CDR3 runs to 10 residues. The germline V and J ends were trimmed by 6 bases and 7 bases, with 9 bases remaining between them. As DNA, the CDR3 is TGCAGCGTCTTCTCGGGTGGCTACACCTTC. Translation: CSVFSGGYTF.

In its sample, this clone was seen once. The J gene is TRBJ2-3, the V gene TRBV19, with D unclear. The CDR3 totals 13 residues. Germline CDR1 reads LNHDA; CDR2 reads SQIVND (reference sequence). Trimming cost V 3 bases and J 0 bases, with 4 bases left between them. The CDR3 here is CASSMASTDTQYF. The DNA of the CDR3 is TGTGCCAGTAGTATGGCTAGCACAGATACGCAGTATTTT.

This clone came up a few times. The chain has TRBV7-9 and TRBJ2-3; TRBD1 might be the D (5 bases). V lost 1 base and J 7 bases, leaving 9 bases between the germline ends. Germline lookup yields CDR1 SEHNR and CDR2 FQNEAQ (reference sequence). The CDR3 length is 13 residues. The chain's CDR3 is CASSLGQGNTQYF. The CDR3 DNA follows: TGTGCCAGCAGCTTAGGGCAGGGTAATACGCAGTATTTT.

For the CDR3, the DNA is TGTGCCAGCAGCCATCTGACTGTGAACACTGAAGCTTTCTTT. It specifies CASSHLTVNTEAFF. J is TRBJ1-1 and V is TRBV7-9; D gene unclear. The CDR3 totals 14 residues. Trimming removed 5 bases at V and 0 bases at J, with 10 bases between. Germline values: CDR1 SEHNR, CDR2 FQNEAQ (reference sequence).

The chain is built from TRBV28 and TRBJ1-1, with D uncertain. There are 13 residues in the CDR3. CDR1 MDHEN and CDR2 SYDVKM come from the germline V gene. V was cut by 3 bases and J by 0 bases, with 5 bases left in between. Here the CDR3 reads CASSFQVNTEAFF. CDR3 DNA: TGTGCCAGCAGTTTTCAGGTGAACACTGAAGCTTTCTTT.

This chain joins TRBV18 and TRBJ1-5; 7 bases agree with TRBD1. CDR1 is KGHSH, CDR2 LQKENI, per germline. J lost 5 bases, V lost 6 bases, and 7 bases had no gene match. The CDR3 has 14 residues. CDR3 DNA sequence: TGTGCCAGCTCCCTATCCGGGACAGATCAGCCCCAGCATTTT. This translates into CASSLSGTDQPQHF.

The genes are TRBV6-2 or TRBV6-3 and TRBJ2-3; D not resolved. The V end was cut by 3 bases, the J end by 4 bases, with 11 bases between. CDR1 is MNHEY, CDR2 SVGEGT, per germline. This CDR3 contains 14 residues. CDR3 in amino acids: CASSYTLVPDTQYF. CDR3 DNA: TGTGCCAGCAGTTATACCTTAGTCCCAGATACGCAGTATTTT.